These 29 T cell receptor beta chains share one sample of origin, sequenced in a study of identical twins' blood T cells. TCRdb redid the calling of the 5' RACE reads with MiXCR, one entry per CDR3 protein. Of hundreds of thousands of distinct CDR3 sequences in the sample, about 28% were seen once. The sample consisted of PBMCs. All receptors derive from a woman aged 18 to 50 in good health.

V and J are TRBV12-3 or TRBV12-4 and TRBJ1-6; D unclear. The CDR3 is 14 amino acids. Trimming took off 5 bases at V and 3 bases at J, with 8 bases between the two ends. CDR3 protein: CASSTQVYNSPLHF. CDR3 nucleotide sequence: TGTGCCAGCAGTACACAAGTCTATAATTCACCCCTCCACTTT.

This clonotype has only a few counts. The V call is TRBV18, the J call TRBJ2-3; D not resolved. Between the trimmed V and J ends, which lost 9 bases and 2 bases, there was a span of 12 bases. The germline gives CDR1 KGHSH, CDR2 LQKENI. The CDR3 runs 13 residues. The CDR3 protein is CASATSFTDTQYF. CDR3 sequence (DNA): TGTGCCAGTGCGACAAGTTTCACAGATACGCAGTATTTT.

This clonotype was counted a few times. Its ends do not fully match the called genes, so a read error is possible. The gene calls are TRBV19 and TRBJ1-6; maybe TRBD1 (5 bases). The germline CDR1 and CDR2 sequences are LNHDA and SQIVND (reference sequence). This CDR3 region has 15 residues. The CDR3 reads CTSTGGDSYNSPLHF. The DNA for the CDR3 is TGTACCAGTACCGGAGGGGACTCCTATAATTCACCCCTCCACTTT.

V gene TRBV12-3 or TRBV12-4 combines with J gene TRBJ1-5, with D unclear. CDR3 size: 12 residues. Trimming shortened V by 7 bases and J by 4 bases, and 8 bases separated the two germline ends. Written as DNA, the CDR3 is TGTGCCAGCACCCTGCAGAATCAGCCCCAGCATTTT. Amino acids: CASTLQNQPQHF.

The chain carries TRBV5-1 and TRBJ2-1; 8 bases are a match to TRBD2. CDR1 is SGHRS and CDR2 is YFSETQ in the germline V gene. There are 14 residues in the CDR3. Unmatched junction bases numbered 4, after V lost 4 bases and J lost 4 bases. CDR3 DNA: TGCGCCAGCAGCCTGGGACTAGGATACAATGAGCAGTTCTTC. It translates to CASSLGLGYNEQFF.

V and J are TRBV19 and TRBJ2-4; tentatively, D is TRBD2 (6 bases). This CDR3 is 16 amino acids long. The V end lost 5 bases, the J end lost 6 bases, and 20 bases lay between the germline ends. The germline gives CDR1 LNHDA, CDR2 SQIVND (reference sequence). CDR3 protein: CASSANRYGSGNIQYF. The CDR3 DNA reads TGTGCCAGTAGTGCCAACCGTTACGGGAGTGGAAACATTCAGTACTTC.

This clonotype was found a few times. The rearrangement uses TRBV12-5 and TRBJ1-1; D gene ambiguous. Germline values: CDR1 LGHNT, CDR2 FRNRAP. V was pared by 5 bases and J by 8 bases, with 9 bases between. The length of the CDR3 is 11 residues. The CDR3, as DNA: TGTGCTAGTGGTGTGGGTGTGGAAGCTTTCTTT. Translation: CASGVGVEAFF.

The rearrangement links TRBV19 to TRBJ1-5, with D possibly being TRBD1 (5 bases). Germline V lookup: CDR1 LNHDA, CDR2 SQIVND (reference sequence). The germline V and J ends were trimmed by 0 bases and 2 bases, with 11 bases remaining between them. The CDR3 has 16 amino acids. As DNA, the CDR3 is TGTGCCAGTAGTATAGAGGGGGGATTTGGCAATCAGCCCCAGCATTTT. The encoded protein is CASSIEGGFGNQPQHF.

In this sample, this clonotype turned up a few times. V gene TRBV6-1 combines with J gene TRBJ2-7; D gene unclear. CDR3 size: 16 residues. CDR1 and CDR2 (germline): MNHNS, SASEGT. The germline V and J ends were trimmed by 2 bases and 3 bases, with 17 bases remaining between them. CDR3 sequence reads: CASSERSATAYYEQYF. The CDR3 DNA is TGTGCCAGCAGTGAAAGGTCCGCGACCGCTTACTACGAGCAGTACTTC.

This clonotype was picked up a small number of times. This chain uses TRBV12-3 or TRBV12-4 with TRBJ2-1; tentatively, D is TRBD2 (6 bases). CDR3 length: 14 residues. The germline V and J ends were trimmed by 7 bases and 5 bases, with 15 bases remaining between them. The CDR3 DNA follows: TGTGCCAGCATCCCTTCTAGCGCACACAATGAGCAGTTCTTC. This sequence encodes CASIPSSAHNEQFF.

This clonotype showed up many times. V usage is TRBV29-1 and J usage is TRBJ2-5, with D uncertain. V dropped 5 bases and J dropped 5 bases, with 9 bases sitting between them. This CDR3 is built from 11 residues. CDR1 is SQVTM, CDR2 ANQGSEA, per germline. The CDR3 here is CSVSLGETQYF. The CDR3 bases are TGCAGCGTTTCCCTGGGGGAGACCCAGTACTTC.

This rearrangement joins TRBV2 to TRBJ1-5, with D possibly TRBD1 on 6 matching bases. Germline V lookup: CDR1 SNHLY, CDR2 FYNNEI. V was trimmed by 6 bases and J by 2 bases, leaving 23 bases between them. The CDR3 loop spans 18 amino acids. CDR3: CASRAGTRALSGNQPQHF. CDR3 nucleotides: TGTGCCAGCAGAGCCGGGACAAGGGCCCTTTCGGGCAATCAGCCCCAGCATTTT. The whole variable domain, filled in from reference TRBV2 and TRBJ1-5, reads EPEVTQTPSHQVTQMGQEVILRCVPISNHLYFYWYRQILGQKVEFLVSFYNNEISEKSEIFDDQFSVERPDGSNFTLKIRSTKLEDSAMYFCASRAGTRALSGNQPQHFGDGTRLSIL.

This clonotype occurred a few times. The chain has TRBV12-3 or TRBV12-4 and TRBJ2-3; no firm D call. This CDR3 comprises 13 residues. Trimming removed 2 bases at V and 2 bases at J, with 5 bases between. The CDR3 DNA reads TGTGCCAGCAGTTTACAGAACACAGATACGCAGTATTTT. Translated, it gives CASSLQNTDTQYF.

This clonotype has just a few counts. CDR3 sequence: CSVSWGLGANEQFF. The CDR3, as DNA: TGCAGCGTTTCGTGGGGACTAGGCGCCAATGAGCAGTTCTTC. This chain connects TRBV29-1 to TRBJ2-1; 8 nucleotides line up with TRBD2. The germline V gene encodes CDR1 SQVTM and CDR2 ANQGSEA. The trim removed 5 bases at V and 6 bases at J, leaving 9 bases unmatched. This CDR3 comprises 14 residues.

Concerning this clonotype itself: Relative to the germline gene, one junction end is altered; a read error may explain this. This chain uses TRBV5-1 with TRBJ2-3; a weak D match, TRBD1 (6 bases). Germline CDR1 and CDR2: SGHRS and YFSETQ. The length of the CDR3 is 15 residues. Here the CDR3 reads CASSLTGPGTETQYF. As DNA, the CDR3 is TGCGCCAGCAGCTTGACAGGGCCAGGCACAGAGACGCAGTATTTT.

This rearrangement joins TRBV2 to TRBJ1-5; D gene uncertain. The CDR3 loop spans 12 amino acids. V was shortened by 2 bases and J by 6 bases, with 5 bases between the two germline ends. Germline V gives CDR1 SNHLY, CDR2 FYNNEI. The chain's CDR3 is CASSERGQPQHF. The CDR3 DNA is TGTGCCAGCAGTGAACGCGGTCAGCCCCAGCATTTT.

This clonotype came up a few times. V and J are TRBV2 and TRBJ2-7, with 7 bases identical to TRBD2. Trimming took 6 bases from V and 6 from J; bases not matched to a gene: 5. The CDR3 loop spans 12 amino acids. Germline V gives CDR1 SNHLY, CDR2 FYNNEI. As DNA, the CDR3 is TGTGCCAGCAGAAAGACTAGCCCCGAGCAGTACTTC. Protein: CASRKTSPEQYF.

Concerning this clonotype itself: The missing conserved phenylalanine or tryptophan at the end of this CDR3 makes a read error likely. The chain is built from TRBV27 and TRBJ1-1; 7 nucleotides line up with TRBD1. The germline V gene encodes CDR1 MNHEY and CDR2 SMNVEV (reference sequence). Losses at the gene ends were 7 bases for V and 5 bases for J; bases not matched to a gene: 10. The CDR3 has 14 amino acids. The CDR3 DNA follows: TGTGCCAGCACCCCGCGACAGGGTTGGACTGAAGCTTTCGTT. Protein sequence: CASTPRQGWTEAFV.

V usage is TRBV18 and J usage is TRBJ2-7; the D gene is possibly TRBD2 (5 bases). There are 11 residues in the CDR3. V shed 4 bases and J shed 6 bases, with 7 bases lying between them. Germline CDR1 and CDR2: KGHSH and LQKENI. CDR3 sequence (DNA): TGTGCCAGCTCACAACTAGGCGAGCAGTACTTC. It codes for CASSQLGEQYF.

This chain joins TRBV20-1 and TRBJ1-1, with D tentatively TRBD1 (5 bases). The CDR3 contains 11 residues. CDR1 and CDR2 (germline): DFQATT, SNEGSKA (reference sequence). Trimming took 7 bases from V and 7 from J, leaving 13 bases between them. CDR3 loop: CSVRREGEAFF. CDR3 in DNA: TGCAGTGTCCGCAGGGAGGGTGAAGCTTTCTTT.

A few counts support this clonotype. The chain links TRBV19 to TRBJ1-2; 8 bases are shared with TRBD1. The CDR3 totals 14 residues. The junction had 8 bases not matched to a gene; V was cut back by 6 bases and J by 5 bases. CDR1 and CDR2 from the germline V gene are LNHDA and SQIVND (reference sequence). DNA of the CDR3: TGTGCCAGTAGAAAGGGACAGGCTGGATATGGCTACACCTTC. The encoded protein is CASRKGQAGYGYTF.

In this sample, this clonotype turned up a few times. V usage is TRBV24-1 and J usage is TRBJ2-3, with D tentatively TRBD1 or TRBD2 (5 bases each). The CDR3 runs 13 residues. CDR1 is KGHDR and CDR2 is SFDVKD in the germline V gene. Trimming took off 3 bases at V and 7 bases at J, with 10 bases between the two ends. The CDR3 sequence is CATSDGTMNTQYF. CDR3 coding DNA: TGTGCCACCAGTGATGGGACGATGAATACGCAGTATTTT.

The chain uses TRBV12-3 or TRBV12-4 and TRBJ2-7; TRBD2 matches 7 bases. The ends lost 7 bases at V and 1 base at J; junction bases unmatched: 4. The CDR3 consists of 13 residues. The CDR3 nucleotides are TGTGCCAGCACCATCGGGGGGTCCTACGAGCAGTACTTC. This codes for CASTIGGSYEQYF.

The V call is TRBV7-3, the J call TRBJ1-6, with 10 bases matching TRBD1. With 8 bases clipped from V and 9 bases from J, the junction kept 10 bases outside the gene matches. CDR3 length: 15 amino acids. Germline V lookup: CDR1 SGHTA, CDR2 FQGTGA. The CDR3 region is CASAYSGTGVSPLHF. DNA for the CDR3: TGTGCCAGCGCGTACTCCGGGACAGGGGTTTCACCCCTCCACTTT.

This clonotype was detected a few times. In nucleotides, the CDR3 is TGCAGCGTGGCCTACAGGGGTGAGCACAATGAGCAGTTCTTC. Residues: CSVAYRGEHNEQFF. The V and J genes are TRBV29-1 and TRBJ2-1, with 7 nucleotides matching TRBD1. The junction had 10 bases not matched to a gene; V was cut back by 6 bases and J by 5 bases. Germline CDR1 reads SQVTM; CDR2 reads ANQGSEA. The CDR3 is made up of 14 amino acids.

V gene TRBV28 combines with J gene TRBJ1-4, with D unresolved. V was shortened by 5 bases and J by 7 bases, with 14 bases between the two germline ends. The CDR3 spans 14 residues. Germline CDR1 MDHEN, CDR2 SYDVKM. For the CDR3, the DNA is TGTGCCAGCAGTCGGACCCTAGGTAGTGAAAAACTGTTTTTT. It specifies CASSRTLGSEKLFF.

This chain joins TRBV20-1 and TRBJ1-5; 8 bases are shared with TRBD1. V lost 3 bases to trimming and J lost 5 bases; unmatched junction nucleotides: 3. Germline CDR1 reads DFQATT; CDR2 reads SNEGSKA (reference sequence). This CDR3 has 13 residues. DNA of the CDR3: TGCAGTGCTAGGGACAGGGCACATCAGCCCCAGCATTTT. Its protein is CSARDRAHQPQHF.

This clonotype was observed a handful of times. The V and J genes are TRBV20-1 and TRBJ1-1, with 8 nucleotides matching TRBD1. Looked up from germline, CDR1 is DFQATT and CDR2 is SNEGSKA (reference sequence). Trimming cost V 4 bases and J 6 bases; bases outside gene matches: 7. The CDR3 is 13 amino acids. Here the CDR3 DNA reads TGCAGTGCTACCAAGGACAGGGAAGCTGAAGCTTTCTTT. This codes for CSATKDREAEAFF.

This clonotype showed up just a few times. The J gene is TRBJ1-6, the V gene TRBV27; 7 bases agree with TRBD1. V gave up 7 bases and J gave up 10 bases; unmatched junction bases: 7. The CDR3 has 13 amino acids. Germline V gives CDR1 MNHEY, CDR2 SMNVEV (reference sequence). This chain's CDR3 is CASNPDRNSPLHF. The DNA for the CDR3 is TGTGCCAGCAACCCGGACAGGAACTCACCCCTCCACTTT.